This T cell receptor (beta chain) is from a study of T cells expressing NK-cell markers. Study background: Investigators obtained TCR beta repertoires from sorted CD3+CD56+NKG2C+, CD3+CD56+NKG2C- and CD3+CD56-NKG2C+ T cells. Among eight sequenced donors, seven carried HCMV seropositivity while one was seronegative.

For each CDR3 protein, TCRdb gives one entry from its re-call of the 5' RACE reads, without DNA. The ten top clones account for 18%, within a sample of under 200,000 distinct CDR3 sequences. The CDR3 is made up of 14 amino acids. Germline V gives CDR1 SGHTA, CDR2 FQGTGA. The source is a woman between 18 and 75 years old in good health. The chain joins TRBV7-3 to TRBJ1-1; the TCRdb call, TRBD1, lacks DNA for checking. What was sequenced was blood T cells: a sorted CD56 or NKG2C T cell subset, CD4+ or CD8+ T cells, or bulk PBMC T cells (not recorded which). CDR3 residues: CASSLGRGRTEAFF.